What follows is one T cell receptor beta chain and its context. Its cognate antigen is unknown. This entry comes from a study of early T cells in non-severe SARS-CoV-2 infection. Study summary: Investigators sequenced bulk RNA drawn from unsorted whole blood, and chains remained unpaired.

General study results and limits: Matching results from VDJdb favored anti-spike CD8 responses, leaving private and CD4 specificities undetected.

Each single cDNA molecule received a unique molecular identifier. From the 5' RACE reads, TCRdb called clonotypes with MiXCR, one entry per CDR3 protein. The table includes some 64,000 distinct CDR3 sequences, 20% to 25% detected once. The CDR3 is 10 amino acids. CDR1 is SQVTM, CDR2 ANQGSEA, per germline. The V and J ends lost 7 bases and 11 bases respectively, with 12 bases between them. This chain joins TRBV29-1 and TRBJ2-1; D may be TRBD1 (5 bases). The source is an adult who was a healthcare worker with PCR-confirmed SARS-CoV-2 infection or an uninfected control (not recorded which). Sample: whole blood, taken at baseline. CDR3 DNA sequence: TGCAGCGCCGCTGACAGTCAGCAGTTCTTC. The encoded protein is CSAADSQQFF.